This TCR beta chain was documented in a study of blood T cell repertoires in COVID-19. TCRdb keeps only in-frame clones here, not all; method: immunoSEQ multiplex PCR. The sample comprises approximately 300,000 clones, roughly 91% of which are singletons, and 1% rests with the top ten. This clonotype was sampled from a man aged 50 to 60 with active or convalescent COVID-19. The material sequenced was peripheral blood.

CDR3 DNA sequence: TGTGCCAGCAGCTTCGGGTACAATCAGCCCCAGCATTTT. This sequence encodes CASSFGYNQPQHF. This chain connects TRBV7-2 to TRBJ1-5; D unresolved. V was shortened by 3 bases and J by 3 bases, with 6 bases between the two germline ends. CDR1 and CDR2 from the germline V gene are SGHTA and FQGNSA. The CDR3 has 13 amino acids.